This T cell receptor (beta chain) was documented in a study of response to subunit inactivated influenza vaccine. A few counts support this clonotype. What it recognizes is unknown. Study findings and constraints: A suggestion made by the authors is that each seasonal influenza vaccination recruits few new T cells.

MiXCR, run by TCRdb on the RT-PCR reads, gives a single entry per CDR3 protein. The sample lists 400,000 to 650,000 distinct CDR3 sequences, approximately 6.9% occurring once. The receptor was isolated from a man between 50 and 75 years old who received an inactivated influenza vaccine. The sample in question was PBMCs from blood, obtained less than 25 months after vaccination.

CDR3 loop: CASSQVLGSSTDTQYF. CDR3 sequence (DNA): TGTGCCAGCAGCCAAGTATTAGGCAGTAGCACAGATACGCAGTATTTT. V is TRBV4-2 and J is TRBJ2-3; D call uncertain. Per the germline V gene, CDR1 is LGHNA and CDR2 is YNFKEQ. The CDR3 runs 16 residues. V lost 1 base and J lost 0, with 11 bases in between.